The clone carrying this T cell receptor (beta chain) came up a few times. What it binds is unknown. Germline-derived CDR1 and CDR2 are SGHRS and YFSETQ. J was trimmed by 4 bases and V by 4 bases; bases with no gene match: 6. The CDR3 spans 14 residues. This entry comes from a study of beta chain features in type 1 diabetes. Whole-study results and caveats: For Type 1 diabetes patients, all four CD4+ subsets carried TCRB CDR3s that were moderately but significantly shorter. Equally in patients and controls, PCR might preferentially amplify shorter templates.

Markers CD45RO/CCR7/CD25/CD127/CD95/CD27 served to sort CD4+ naive, central memory, regulatory and stem cell-like memory cells. The whole isolated RNA underwent reverse transcription, so sequencing captured expressed TCRB transcripts. The method was immunoSEQ multiplex PCR; TCRdb's version includes in-frame clones alone and lacks a portion of them. The sample contains roughly 230,000 clones, over 7.5% of which appear only once. Source material: naive CD4+ T cells from blood. J is TRBJ1-2 and V is TRBV5-1, with 8 nucleotides matching TRBD1. The sequence came from a woman aged 18-29 years in good health. The CDR3 spells CASSPGTGRYGYTF. The CDR3 bases are TGCGCCAGCAGCCCCGGGACAGGACGCTATGGCTACACCTTC.